Sequencing of this T cell receptor beta chain was carried out in a study of tissue T cells after allogeneic stem cell transplantation. Repertoires were generated with immunoSEQ multiplex PCR, while TCRdb's copy carries only in-frame clones and drops some. The sample lists tens of thousands of clones, just under 75% occurring once. On this clone: Gene labels here are mouse ones. The read terminates 1 residue ahead of where the CDR3 ends, so the germline J gene completes it. Other DNA variants within this sample encode the same CDR3.

The CDR3 is made up of 15 amino acids. With 0 bases clipped from V and 4 bases from J, the junction kept 1 base outside the gene matches. Germline V gene sequence: CDR1 LGHNA, CDR2 YNLKQL (reference sequence). V usage is TRBV5 and J usage is TRBJ2-1; TRBD2 agrees at 9 bases. The sample consisted of spleen. The clonotype originates from a female BALB/c mouse in good health. The strain is characterized by the MHC haplotype H2-d. The sequenced part of the CDR3 DNA is TGTGCCAGCAGCCAAGACTGGGGGGGATATGCTGAGCAGTTC. Its protein product is CASSQDWGGYAEQF. The full CDR3 reads CASSQDWGGYAEQFF.